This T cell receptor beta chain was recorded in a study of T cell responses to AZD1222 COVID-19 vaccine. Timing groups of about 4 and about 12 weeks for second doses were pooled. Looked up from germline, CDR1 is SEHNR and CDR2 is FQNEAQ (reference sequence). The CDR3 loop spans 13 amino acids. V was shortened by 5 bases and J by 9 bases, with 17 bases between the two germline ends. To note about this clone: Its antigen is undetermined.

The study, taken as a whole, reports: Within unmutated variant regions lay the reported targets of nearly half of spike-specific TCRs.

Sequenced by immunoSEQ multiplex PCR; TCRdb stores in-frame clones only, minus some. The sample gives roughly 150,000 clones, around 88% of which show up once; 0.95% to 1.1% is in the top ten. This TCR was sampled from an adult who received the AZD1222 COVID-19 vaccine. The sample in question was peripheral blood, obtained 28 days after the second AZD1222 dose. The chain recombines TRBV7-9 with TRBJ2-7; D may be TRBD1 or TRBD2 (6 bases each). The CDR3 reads CASSRGEDNRQYF. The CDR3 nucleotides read TGTGCCAGCAGCAGGGGGGAAGACAATCGGCAGTACTTC.